This T cell receptor beta chain comes out of a study of blood T cell repertoires in COVID-19. Study overall: Donors in the United States, Italy and Spain gave samples during acute or convalescent COVID-19. In each case, the material was cDNA or gDNA derived from T cells, B-cell-depleted T cells, or PBMCs.

CDR3 size: 15 residues. V dropped 3 bases and J dropped 4; count of bases not matched to a gene: 6. The V gene's germline CDR1 is KGHSH and CDR2 LQKENI. Per the original data handling: Researchers report that nucleated cell counts were estimated from reference gene primer amplification. TCRdb's table, derived via immunoSEQ multiplex PCR, lists solely in-frame clones and lacks some. Clone size and V and J calls were adopted from that table, with D and trimming inferred from the DNA. Among around 56,000 clones listed, about 90% were seen once. V gene TRBV18 combines with J gene TRBJ1-3, with 7 nucleotides matching TRBD1. This TCR was sampled from a human donor in a cohort sampled during active COVID-19. Sequencing was performed on peripheral blood. CDR3 DNA sequence: TGTGCCAGCTCACCTCGACAGGGTCCCGGAAACACCATATATTTT. This gives the protein CASSPRQGPGNTIYF. Supplemented by reference TRBV18 and TRBJ1-3, the full variable domain reads NAGVMQNPRHLVRRRGQEARLRCSPMKGHSHVYWYRQLPEEGLKFMVYLQKENIIDESGMPKERFSAEFPKEGPSILRIQQVVRGDSAAYFCASSPRQGPGNTIYFGEGSWLTVV.